This T cell receptor beta chain was sequenced for a study of T cells after posttransplantation cyclophosphamide. Treatment was busulfan-fludarabine conditioning, a marrow graft, and cyclophosphamide on days +3 and +4. CDR3 length: 15 amino acids. V shed 3 bases and J 4 bases; nucleotides not matched to a gene: 5. The germline gives CDR1 MNHEY, CDR2 SMNVEV (reference sequence). Sequenced by immunoSEQ multiplex PCR; TCRdb stores in-frame clones only, minus some. The table includes 6,000 to 7,500 clones, more than 90% detected once. Study outcomes and limitations: TRB overlap between skin or GI tissue T cells and blood was limited. After PTCy, TRB diversity resembled that of CNI/methotrexate controls. Later post-transplant blood repertoires were often dominated by donor CD8+ memory clones.

Regarding this clone: What it recognizes is unknown.

J is TRBJ1-2 and V is TRBV27, with 10 bases fitting TRBD1. Material: CD8+ T cells sorted from blood, obtained after allogeneic stem cell transplant with posttransplant cyclophosphamide. This sequence originates from a male patient aged 55 to 70 who received an allogeneic stem cell transplant from a related donor and was CMV-positive. Some T cells may have come from the graft donor. The CDR3 nucleotides are TGTGCCAGCAGTTTTAGGACAGGGGGAGGCTATGGCTACACCTTC. Translated, it gives CASSFRTGGGYGYTF.